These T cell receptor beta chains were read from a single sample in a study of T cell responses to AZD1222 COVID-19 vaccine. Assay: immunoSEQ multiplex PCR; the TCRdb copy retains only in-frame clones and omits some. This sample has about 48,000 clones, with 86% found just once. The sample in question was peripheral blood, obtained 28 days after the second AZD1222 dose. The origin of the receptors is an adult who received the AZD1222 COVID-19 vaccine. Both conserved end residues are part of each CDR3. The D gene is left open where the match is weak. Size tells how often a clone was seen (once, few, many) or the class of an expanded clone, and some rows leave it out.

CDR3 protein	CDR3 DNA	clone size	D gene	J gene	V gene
CASTGQGDYSNQPQHF	TGTGCCAGCACGGGACAGGGAGACTATAGCAATCAGCCCCAGCATTTT	NA	TRBD1	TRBJ1-5	TRBV28
CASILGQGGTGELFF	NA	NA	NA	TRBJ2-2	TRBV28
CASTPTGTNPEQYF	TGTGCCAGTACCCCGACAGGGACCAATCCCGAGCAGTACTTC	few	TRBD1	TRBJ2-7	TRBV19
CASSLHTGGYGYTF	TGTGCCAGCAGTTTACATACGGGCGGATATGGCTACACCTTC	NA	NA	TRBJ1-2	TRBV28
CASSLGQGSEQYF	TGTGCCAGCAGCCTGGGACAGGGGTCCGAGCAGTACTTC	NA	TRBD1	TRBJ2-7	TRBV27
CASSPGPRTDTQYF	TGTGCCAGCAGCCCCGGGCCTCGCACAGATACGCAGTATTTT	NA	NA	TRBJ2-3	TRBV7-2
CASSVALGGAYEQYF	TGTGCCAGCAGCGTAGCTTTGGGGGGCGCCTACGAGCAGTACTTC	NA	NA	TRBJ2-7	TRBV9
CASSYSTSGDTQYF	TGTGCCAGCAGTTACTCAACGTCGGGAGATACGCAGTATTTT	NA	NA	TRBJ2-3	TRBV6-5
CASSQERTGGWETQYF	TGCGCCAGCAGCCAAGAGAGGACGGGAGGGTGGGAGACCCAGTACTTC	few	TRBD2	TRBJ2-5	TRBV4-1
CASRQQGLPGNTIYF	TGTGCCAGCAGACAACAGGGATTACCTGGAAACACCATATATTTT	few	NA	TRBJ1-3	TRBV28
CASSERGTSGSTDTQYF	TGTGCCAGCAGCGAGCGGGGGACTAGCGGGAGTACAGATACGCAGTATTTT	NA	TRBD2	TRBJ2-3	TRBV9
CASRTYRGGNTEAFF	TGTGCCAGCAGAACTTACAGGGGAGGGAACACTGAAGCTTTCTTT	NA	TRBD1	TRBJ1-1	TRBV7-9
CASSQDDRGYGYTF	TGTGCCAGCAGCCAAGATGACCGGGGCTATGGCTACACCTTC	NA	NA	TRBJ1-2	TRBV3-1/TRBV3-2
CASSGGSGNNEQFF	TGCGCCAGCAGTGGGGGTAGCGGGAACAATGAGCAGTTCTTC	few	TRBD2	TRBJ2-1	TRBV10-1
CASSLGLAGYNEQFF	TGTGCCAGCTCACTCGGACTAGCGGGTTACAATGAGCAGTTCTTC	NA	TRBD2	TRBJ2-1	TRBV18
CASSSGRGENGELFF	TGTGCCAGCAGCTCCGGCAGGGGCGAGAACGGGGAGCTGTTTTTT	once	NA	TRBJ2-2	TRBV7-7
CASSSEFYEQYF	TGTGCCAGCAGTTCGGAATTTTACGAGCAGTACTTC	NA	NA	TRBJ2-7	TRBV28
CASSYEEGGSYEQYF	TGTGCCAGCAGTTACGAGGAGGGTGGCTCCTACGAGCAGTACTTC	NA	NA	TRBJ2-7	TRBV6-5
CASSLVTSEQFF	TGTGCCAGCAGCTTGGTGACTAGCGAGCAGTTCTTC	NA	TRBD2	TRBJ2-1	TRBV5-6
CASSQGEGQPQHF	TGTGCCAGCAGCCAAGGGGAAGGGCAGCCCCAGCATTTT	NA	NA	TRBJ1-5	TRBV3-1/TRBV3-2
CASSTSGFRNEQYF	TGTGCCAGCAGTACATCAGGGTTCCGGAACGAGCAGTACTTC	NA	NA	TRBJ2-7	TRBV27
CATSDGLAAGTYEQYF	TGTGCCACCAGTGATGGACTAGCGGCAGGGACCTACGAGCAGTACTTC	NA	TRBD2	TRBJ2-7	TRBV24-1
CASSLEFYGRNQPQHF	TGTGCCAGCAGCTTGGAGTTCTACGGGCGCAATCAGCCCCAGCATTTT	NA	NA	TRBJ1-5	TRBV5-5
CSARALYEQYF	TGCAGTGCTCGGGCTCTCTACGAGCAGTACTTC	few	NA	TRBJ2-7	TRBV20-1
CASSAGATAAKGETQYF	TGTGCCAGCAGTGCAGGGGCCACGGCCGCCAAGGGAGAGACCCAGTACTTC	NA	NA	TRBJ2-5	TRBV27
CASSLQTGSAYNEQFF	TGCGCCAGCAGCCTACAGACAGGGTCGGCCTACAATGAGCAGTTCTTC	NA	TRBD1	TRBJ2-1	TRBV5-1
CASSKTVIAGSSYNEQFF	TGTGCCAGTAGTAAAACCGTGATAGCGGGGAGCTCCTACAATGAGCAGTTCTTC	NA	TRBD2	TRBJ2-1	TRBV19
CASSLGEQGAQPQHF	TGTGCCAGCAGCTTAGGGGAACAGGGAGCCCAGCCCCAGCATTTT	NA	NA	TRBJ1-5	TRBV7-9
CASSSGLLPNELFF	TGTGCCAGCAGCTCCGGGCTTCTACCAAACGAACTGTTTTTT	NA	NA	TRBJ1-4	TRBV7-9
CASSPRVAGVTYEQYF	TGTGCCAGCTCACCGAGGGTAGCGGGAGTAACCTACGAGCAGTACTTC	once	TRBD2	TRBJ2-7	TRBV18
CASSPGVGALHF	TGTGCCAGCTCACCCGGGGTGGGAGCCCTCCACTTT	NA	NA	TRBJ1-6	TRBV18
CASSSGAANTGELFF	TGTGCCAGCAGCTCTGGAGCAGCTAACACCGGGGAGCTGTTTTTT	few	NA	TRBJ2-2	TRBV13
CASSDGDTGELFF	TGTGCCAGCAGTGACGGGGACACCGGGGAGCTGTTTTTT	few	NA	TRBJ2-2	TRBV6-4
CASSPEAGNYGYTF	TGTGCCAGCAGCCCCGAGGCGGGTAACTATGGCTACACCTTC	NA	NA	TRBJ1-2	TRBV7-9
CASSWAGAGDEQYF	TGTGCCAGCAGTTGGGCGGGGGCTGGTGACGAGCAGTACTTC	NA	NA	TRBJ2-7	TRBV6-5
CASSYSGRGDNEQFF	TGCGCCAGCAGTTATAGCGGGAGGGGGGACAATGAGCAGTTCTTC	NA	TRBD2	TRBJ2-1	TRBV10-2
CASSSSGRSSYNEQFF	TGTGCCAGCAGTTCTAGCGGGAGGAGCTCCTACAATGAGCAGTTCTTC	NA	TRBD2	TRBJ2-1	TRBV28
CASSFPGQGDNEQFF	TGTGCCAGCAGTTTCCCGGGACAGGGGGACAATGAGCAGTTCTTC	once	TRBD1	TRBJ2-1	TRBV28
CASSQSRDVNEKLFF	TGTGCCAGCAGCCAAAGCCGGGACGTAAATGAAAAACTGTTTTTT	NA	NA	TRBJ1-4	TRBV7-2
CASSVTGRDSPLHF	TGTGCCAGCAGCGTCACAGGGAGAGATTCACCCCTCCACTTT	NA	NA	TRBJ1-6	TRBV13
CASSLGVAGYFTDTQYF	TGTGCCAGCAGTTTAGGAGTAGCGGGATATTTCACAGATACGCAGTATTTT	NA	TRBD2	TRBJ2-3	TRBV28
CASSLGGIQPQHF	TGTGCCAGCAGTTTAGGGGGGATCCAGCCCCAGCATTTT	few	NA	TRBJ1-5	TRBV28
CASSPDSSGNTIYF	TGTGCCAGCTCCCCAGACAGCTCTGGAAACACCATATATTTT	NA	NA	TRBJ1-3	TRBV18
CSVATSTDTQYF	TGCAGCGTTGCCACTAGCACAGATACGCAGTATTTT	NA	NA	TRBJ2-3	TRBV29-1
CASSPRTGGYNEQFF	TGCGCCAGCAGCCCCAGGACAGGGGGCTACAATGAGCAGTTCTTC	NA	TRBD1	TRBJ2-1	TRBV5-1
CSASRDPDTGELFF	TGCAGTGCTAGTCGGGACCCTGACACCGGGGAGCTGTTTTTT	NA	NA	TRBJ2-2	TRBV20-1
CASSVGKQETQYF	TGTGCCAGCAGCGTAGGAAAACAAGAGACCCAGTACTTC	NA	NA	TRBJ2-5	TRBV9
CACTSSRGAYYGYTF	TGTGCCTGCACTTCCAGTCGGGGGGCTTACTATGGCTACACCTTC	NA	NA	TRBJ1-2	TRBV6-5
CASSEQGLRPQHF	TGTGCCAGCAGTGAACAGGGACTTCGGCCCCAGCATTTT	NA	NA	TRBJ1-5	TRBV2
CASTLAGGYNEQFF	TGTGCCAGCACTCTAGCGGGAGGGTACAATGAGCAGTTCTTC	NA	TRBD2	TRBJ2-1	TRBV27